What follows is one TCR beta chain and its context. This entry comes from a study of T cell responses to AZD1222 COVID-19 vaccine. The CDR3 totals 12 residues. Trimming stripped 5 bases from V and 0 bases from J, with 4 bases between. Assay used: immunoSEQ multiplex PCR; TCRdb lists only in-frame clones, some missing. The data contain more than 70,000 clones, approximately 88% of them singletons. The material was peripheral blood, obtained on day 0 of AZD1222 vaccination. The sequence was obtained from an adult in good health. The chain carries TRBV12-3 or TRBV12-4 and TRBJ1-1; no clear D. The CDR3 is CASSTLNTEAFF. In DNA form, the CDR3 reads TGTGCCAGCAGTACCTTGAACACTGAAGCTTTCTTT.